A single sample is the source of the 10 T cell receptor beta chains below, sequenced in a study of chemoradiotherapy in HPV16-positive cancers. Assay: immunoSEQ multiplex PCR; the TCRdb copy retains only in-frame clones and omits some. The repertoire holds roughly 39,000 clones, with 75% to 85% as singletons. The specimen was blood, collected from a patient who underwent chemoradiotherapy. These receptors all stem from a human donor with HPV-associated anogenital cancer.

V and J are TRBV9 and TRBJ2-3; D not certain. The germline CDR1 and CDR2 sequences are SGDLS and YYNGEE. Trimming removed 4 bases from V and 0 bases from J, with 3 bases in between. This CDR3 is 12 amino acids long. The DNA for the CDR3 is TGTGCCAGCAGCTCTAGCACAGATACGCAGTATTTT. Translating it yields CASSSSTDTQYF.

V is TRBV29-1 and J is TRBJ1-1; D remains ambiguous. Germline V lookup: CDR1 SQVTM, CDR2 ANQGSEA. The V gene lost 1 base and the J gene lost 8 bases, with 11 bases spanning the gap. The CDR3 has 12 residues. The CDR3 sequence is CSVEGVEAEAFF. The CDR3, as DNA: TGCAGCGTTGAAGGGGTGGAGGCCGAAGCTTTCTTT.

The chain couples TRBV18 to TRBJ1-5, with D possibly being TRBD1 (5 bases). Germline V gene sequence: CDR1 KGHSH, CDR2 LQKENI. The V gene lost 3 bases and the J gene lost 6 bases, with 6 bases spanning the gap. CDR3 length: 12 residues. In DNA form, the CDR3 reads TGTGCCAGCTCACCGGGGCTTCAGCCCCAGCATTTT. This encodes CASSPGLQPQHF.

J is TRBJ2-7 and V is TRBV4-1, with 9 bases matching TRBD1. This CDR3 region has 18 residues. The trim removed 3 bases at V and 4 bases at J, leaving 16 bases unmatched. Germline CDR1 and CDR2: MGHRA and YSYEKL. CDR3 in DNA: TGCGCCAGCAGCCATCCTACGGGACAGGGAGACCGAAATTACGAGCAGTACTTC. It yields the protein CASSHPTGQGDRNYEQYF.

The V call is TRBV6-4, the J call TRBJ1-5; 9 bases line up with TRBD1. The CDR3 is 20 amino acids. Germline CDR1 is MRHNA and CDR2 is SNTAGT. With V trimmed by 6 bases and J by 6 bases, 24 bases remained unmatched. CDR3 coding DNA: TGTGCCAGCAGCTCCACTAGTGCCAGACCTAGGACAGGGGTAGCTCAGCCCCAGCATTTT. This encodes CASSSTSARPRTGVAQPQHF.

CDR3 DNA sequence: TGCGCCAGCAGCTTGGTCGGGAGGACTGAAGCTTTCTTT. Residues: CASSLVGRTEAFF. The V and J genes are TRBV5-1 and TRBJ1-1; D ambiguous. This CDR3 has 13 residues. Germline-derived CDR1 and CDR2 are SGHRS and YFSETQ. Trimming took 0 bases from V and 5 from J, leaving 8 bases between them.

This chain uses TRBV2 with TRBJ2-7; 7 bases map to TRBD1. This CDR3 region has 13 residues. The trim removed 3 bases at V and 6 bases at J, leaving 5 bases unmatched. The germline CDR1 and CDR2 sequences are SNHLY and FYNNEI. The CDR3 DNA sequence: TGTGCCAGCAGTGAGGGGACAGCTCCCGAGCAGTACTTC. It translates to CASSEGTAPEQYF. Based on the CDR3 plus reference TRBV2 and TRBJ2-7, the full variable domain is EPEVTQTPSHQVTQMGQEVILRCVPISNHLYFYWYRQILGQKVEFLVSFYNNEISEKSEIFDDQFSVERPDGSNFTLKIRSTKLEDSAMYFCASSEGTAPEQYFGPGTRLTVT.

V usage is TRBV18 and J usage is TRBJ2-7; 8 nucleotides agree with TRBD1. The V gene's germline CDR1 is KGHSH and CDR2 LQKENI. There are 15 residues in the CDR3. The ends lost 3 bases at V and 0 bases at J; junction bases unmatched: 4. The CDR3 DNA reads TGTGCCAGCTCACCTCGGACAGGGAGCTCCTACGAGCAGTACTTC. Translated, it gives CASSPRTGSSYEQYF.

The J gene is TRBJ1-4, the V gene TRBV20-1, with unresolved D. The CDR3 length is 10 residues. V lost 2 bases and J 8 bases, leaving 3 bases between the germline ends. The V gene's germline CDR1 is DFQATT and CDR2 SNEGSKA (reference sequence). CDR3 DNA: TGCAGTGCTAGATCCGAAAAACTGTTTTTT. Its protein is CSARSEKLFF.

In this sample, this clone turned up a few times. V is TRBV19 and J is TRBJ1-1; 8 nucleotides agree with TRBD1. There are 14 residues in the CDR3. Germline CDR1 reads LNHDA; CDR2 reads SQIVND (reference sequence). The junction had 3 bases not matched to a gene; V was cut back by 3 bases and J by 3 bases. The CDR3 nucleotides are TGTGCCAGTAGTATCCCCAGGGGGCACACTGAAGCTTTCTTT. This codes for CASSIPRGHTEAFF.